The 19 T cell receptor beta chains presented below share a single source sample, sequenced in a study of neoadjuvant anti-PD-1 for oral cavity cancer. Time point reported: after neoadjuvant nivolumab, at surgical resection. TCRdb's copy holds only in-frame clones and misses some; the assay was immunoSEQ multiplex PCR. Of about 15,000 clones in the sample, around 40% were seen once. The sequenced sample was tumor tissue, obtained after nivolumab (anti-PD-1) treatment. The source of these receptors is a person between 40 and 85 years old with oral cavity squamous cell carcinoma.

V usage is TRBV28 and J usage is TRBJ1-1, with 10 bases lining up with TRBD1. Germline V gene data show CDR1 as MDHEN and CDR2 as SYDVKM. The CDR3 extends over 16 amino acids. Trimming took 5 bases from V and 1 from J; bases not matched to a gene: 7. CDR3 residues: CASSPGQGFANTEAFF. The DNA of the CDR3 is TGTGCCAGCAGTCCGGGACAGGGGTTCGCGAACACTGAAGCTTTCTTT.

The CDR3 coding sequence is TGCAGCGTCCCGACAGGGTCATCTGGGGCCAACGTCCTGACTTTC. This gives the protein CSVPTGSSGANVLTF. The J gene is TRBJ2-6, the V gene TRBV29-1, with 7 nucleotides matching TRBD1. Germline V lookup: CDR1 SQVTM, CDR2 ANQGSEA. The V gene end was trimmed by 6 bases and the J gene end by 1 base; junction bases not matched to a gene: 6. The CDR3 runs to 15 residues.

The genes are TRBV6-1 and TRBJ2-3; D tentatively reads TRBD1 or TRBD2 (6 bases each). The CDR3 extends over 17 amino acids. V was clipped by 2 bases and J by 9 bases, with 24 bases between them. Looked up from germline, CDR1 is MNHNS and CDR2 is SASEGT. In DNA form, the CDR3 reads TGTGCCAGCAGTGAATCGAACAGGGCGCGGATGGAGGGAACGCAGTATTTT. Translation gives CASSESNRARMEGTQYF.

The V and J genes are TRBV4-1 and TRBJ1-4; 7 positions match TRBD1. With V trimmed by 4 bases and J by 6 bases, 8 bases remained unmatched. The germline gives CDR1 MGHRA, CDR2 YSYEKL. The CDR3 runs to 15 residues. The chain's CDR3 is CASSPTPTGDEKLFF. The DNA for the CDR3 is TGCGCCAGCAGCCCCACGCCCACAGGGGATGAAAAACTGTTTTTT.

The V call is TRBV7-7, the J call TRBJ2-5; possibly TRBD2 for D (5 bases). Between the trimmed V and J ends, which lost 1 base and 2 bases, there was a span of 11 bases. Per the germline V gene, CDR1 is SSHAT and CDR2 is FNYEAQ (reference sequence). The CDR3 is made up of 15 amino acids. CDR3 loop: CASSLGAGIQETQYF. In DNA, the CDR3 is TGTGCCAGCAGCTTAGGGGCGGGTATACAAGAGACCCAGTACTTC.

V and J are TRBV7-9 and TRBJ1-2, with 8 bases fitting TRBD1. The germline gives CDR1 SEHNR, CDR2 FQNEAQ (reference sequence). The CDR3 has 16 residues. V was clipped by 4 bases and J by 2 bases; unmatched bases: 9. The CDR3 nucleotides are TGTGCCAGCAGCTCCCGGACAGGGAGGGAGAACTATGGCTACACCTTC. Translation: CASSSRTGRENYGYTF.

The V call is TRBV7-2, the J call TRBJ1-6, with D unresolved. V was trimmed by 1 base and J by 7 bases, leaving 8 bases between them. CDR3 length equals 14 residues. Germline V gene sequence: CDR1 SGHTA, CDR2 FQGNSA. CDR3 nucleotide sequence: TGTGCCAGCAGCTTAGTCGGCGGGAATTCACCCCTCCACTTT. It yields the protein CASSLVGGNSPLHF.

This clone appeared a few times. The gene calls are TRBV30 and TRBJ1-6; D is undetermined. This CDR3 comprises 13 residues. Germline CDR1 GTSNPN, CDR2 SVGIG (reference sequence). The V end lost 0 bases, the J end lost 11 bases, and 11 bases lay between the germline ends. The CDR3 DNA sequence: TGTGCCTGGAGTGTTACGGGTACCCCACCCCTCCACTTT. Protein: CAWSVTGTPPLHF.

This clone rates as medium-sized (0.01 to 0.1%). This sequence joins TRBV18 and TRBJ1-4; D is possibly TRBD1 (5 bases). Germline V gene sequence: CDR1 KGHSH, CDR2 LQKENI. CDR3 size: 13 residues. V gave up 6 bases and J gave up 8 bases, with 13 bases separating them. CDR3 in amino acids: CASSLAWGEKLFF. The DNA for the CDR3 is TGTGCCAGCTCCCTTGCGTGGGGGGAAAAACTGTTTTTT. The full variable domain, its missing parts supplied by reference TRBV18 and TRBJ1-4, is NAGVMQNPRHLVRRRGQEARLRCSPMKGHSHVYWYRQLPEEGLKFMVYLQKENIIDESGMPKERFSAEFPKEGPSILRIQQVVRGDSAAYFCASSLAWGEKLFFGSGTQLSVL.

The rearrangement uses TRBV6-6 and TRBJ1-2; D unresolved. This CDR3 spans 13 amino acids. V dropped 0 bases and J dropped 2 bases, with 4 bases sitting between them. Germline V gives CDR1 MNHNY, CDR2 SVGAGI (reference sequence). The CDR3 DNA follows: TGTGCCAGCAGTTACTCGGACAACTATGGCTACACCTTC. As protein: CASSYSDNYGYTF.

In this sample, this clone turned up a few times. The genes are TRBV10-2 and TRBJ1-2; D gene unclear. Trimming cost V 6 bases and J 5 bases, with 13 bases left between them. CDR1 and CDR2 (germline): WSHSY, SAAADI. The CDR3 totals 13 residues. CDR3 protein: CASSPPSGYGYTF. The CDR3 DNA reads as TGCGCCAGCAGCCCACCCTCAGGATATGGCTACACCTTC.

The chain has TRBV7-2 and TRBJ2-5; 12 bases align to TRBD2. There are 16 residues in the CDR3. The germline CDR1 and CDR2 sequences are SGHTA and FQGNSA. Trimming removed 5 bases from V and 1 base from J; junction bases left unmatched: 5. The CDR3 region is CASSQWTSGAQETQYF. In DNA, the CDR3 is TGTGCCAGCAGCCAATGGACTAGCGGGGCCCAAGAGACCCAGTACTTC.

The chain recombines TRBV6-5 with TRBJ1-6, with TRBD1 identical over 7 bases. Germline V gives CDR1 MNHEY, CDR2 SVGAGI. The CDR3 runs 15 residues. Trimming at V came to 4 bases and at J to 9 bases, leaving 9 bases not matched to a gene. The CDR3 here is CASSFGTARGSPLHF. The DNA for the CDR3 is TGTGCCAGCAGTTTCGGGACAGCCAGGGGTTCACCCCTCCACTTT.

The chain recombines TRBV7-6 with TRBJ1-6; no firm D call. V lost 3 bases and J lost 7, with 10 bases in between. There are 14 residues in the CDR3. CDR1 and CDR2 (germline): SGHVS, FNYEAQ. CDR3 coding DNA: TGTGCCAGCAGCTTGGGTGGCAGCAATTCACCCCTCCACTTT. The encoded protein is CASSLGGSNSPLHF. The whole variable domain, remainder taken from reference TRBV7-6 and TRBJ1-6, is GAGVSQSPRYKVTKRGQDVALRCDPISGHVSLYWYRQALGQGPEFLTYFNYEAQQDKSGLPNDRFSAERPEGSISTLTIQRTEQRDSAMYRCASSLGGSNSPLHFGNGTRLTVT.

This clone was detected only a few times. V is TRBV7-2 and J is TRBJ2-3, with 12 bases that match TRBD2. The CDR3 runs to 16 residues. V was pared by 2 bases and J by 6 bases, with 6 bases of the junction left unmatched. CDR1 is SGHTA and CDR2 is FQGNSA in the germline V gene. CDR3 region: CASSLSPSGGGDTQYF. For the CDR3, the DNA is TGTGCCAGCAGCTTAAGTCCTAGCGGGGGGGGTGATACGCAGTATTTT.

The rearrangement uses TRBV28 and TRBJ1-4; D not resolved. The V end was cut by 5 bases, the J end by 3 bases, with 13 bases between. The length of the CDR3 is 15 residues. Germline assignment: CDR1 MDHEN and CDR2 SYDVKM. The DNA of the CDR3 is TGTGCCAGCAGTCCCCAACAAGGATCTAATGAAAAACTGTTTTTT. Encoded protein: CASSPQQGSNEKLFF.

This clone showed up just a few times. The chain recombines TRBV7-6 with TRBJ2-2; D remains unclear. CDR3 length: 12 residues. The germline gives CDR1 SGHVS, CDR2 FNYEAQ. Deletions cut 1 base from V and 6 bases from J, with 3 bases between. The CDR3 region has the DNA TGTGCCAGCAGCTTAGGTCCCGGGGAGCTGTTTTTT. This encodes CASSLGPGELFF.

This clone was found a few times. The J gene is TRBJ1-2, the V gene TRBV6-1; D may be TRBD1 (5 bases). V gave up 1 base and J gave up 5 bases, with 8 bases separating them. The CDR3 is 13 residues long. The germline CDR1 and CDR2 sequences are MNHNS and SASEGT. The DNA for the CDR3 is TGTGCCAGCAGTGAAGGGGGCAGGTATGGCTACACCTTC. Its protein is CASSEGGRYGYTF.

The rearrangement uses TRBV5-1 and TRBJ2-2; TRBD1 matches 9 bases. The germline V gene has CDR1 SGHRS and CDR2 YFSETQ. After removal of 3 bases from V and 5 bases from J, the junction contained 11 bases not matched to a gene. This CDR3 has 17 amino acids. DNA of the CDR3: TGCGCCAGCAGCTATGGAGGGACAGGGTCGGGGACCGGGGAGCTGTTTTTT. It is translated as CASSYGGTGSGTGELFF. The entire variable domain, with the rest obtained from reference TRBV5-1 and TRBJ2-2, is as follows: KAGVTQTPRYLIKTRGQQVTLSCSPISGHRSVSWYQQTPGQGLQFLFEYFSETQRNKGNFPGRFSGRQFSNSRSEMNVSTLELGDSALYLCASSYGGTGSGTGELFFGEGSRLTVL.